One T cell receptor beta chain is described in this entry. These data originate in a study of blood T cell repertoires in COVID-19. Study details: Italy, Spain and the United States were the sources of the convalescent and acute COVID-19 samples.

This CDR3 region has 15 residues. Germline V gene data show CDR1 as MNHEY and CDR2 as SVGAGI. The trim removed 0 bases at V and 4 bases at J, leaving 4 bases unmatched. In the authors' methods: Estimates of nucleated cell counts were drawn from the amplification of reference gene primers. Clones were read by immunoSEQ multiplex PCR, and TCRdb kept only the in-frame ones, dropping some. V and J calls plus clone size are reproduced from that table; the DNA served to infer D and trimming. Seen here are 110,000 or so clones, about 87% observed once, and the top ten hold approximately 4.5%. The source material was peripheral blood. This sequence was found in a woman between 50 and 59 years old with acute or convalescent COVID-19. The chain combines TRBV6-5 with TRBJ1-2, with 8 bases matching TRBD1. In DNA, the CDR3 is TGTGCCAGCAGTTACTCGAGGACAGGGACCTATGGCTACACCTTC. Translated, it gives CASSYSRTGTYGYTF.